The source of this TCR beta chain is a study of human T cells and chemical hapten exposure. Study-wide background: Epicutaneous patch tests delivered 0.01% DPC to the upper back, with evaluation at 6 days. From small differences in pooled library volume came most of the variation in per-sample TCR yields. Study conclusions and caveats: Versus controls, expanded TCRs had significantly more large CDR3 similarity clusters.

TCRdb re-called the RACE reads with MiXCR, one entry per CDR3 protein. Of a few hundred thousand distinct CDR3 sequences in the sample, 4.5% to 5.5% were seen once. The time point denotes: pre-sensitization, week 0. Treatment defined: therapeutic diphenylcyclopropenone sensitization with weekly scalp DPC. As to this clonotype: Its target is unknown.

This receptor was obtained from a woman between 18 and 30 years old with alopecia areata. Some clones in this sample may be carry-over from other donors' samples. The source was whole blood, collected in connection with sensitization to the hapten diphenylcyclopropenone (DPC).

The chain's CDR3 is CASSQHRTGNEQFF. DNA of the CDR3: TGTGCCAGCAGCCAACATCGGACAGGGAATGAGCAGTTCTTC. The J gene is TRBJ2-1, the V gene TRBV4-2; 8 bases agree with TRBD1. This CDR3 region has 14 residues. J was trimmed by 7 bases and V by 2 bases; bases with no gene match: 4. In germline, CDR1 is LGHNA, CDR2 YNFKEQ.